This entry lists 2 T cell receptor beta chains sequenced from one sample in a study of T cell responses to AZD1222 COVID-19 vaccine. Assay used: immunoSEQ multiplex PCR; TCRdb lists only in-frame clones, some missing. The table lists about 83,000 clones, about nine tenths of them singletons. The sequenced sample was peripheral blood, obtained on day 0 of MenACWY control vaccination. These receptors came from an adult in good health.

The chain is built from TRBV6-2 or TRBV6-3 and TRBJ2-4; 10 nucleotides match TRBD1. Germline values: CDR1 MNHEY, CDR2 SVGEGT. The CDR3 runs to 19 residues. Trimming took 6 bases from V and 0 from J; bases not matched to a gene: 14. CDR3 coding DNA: TGTGCCAGCAGCCCCGGCCGGGACAGGGGCCGATTAGCCAAAAACATTCAGTACTTC. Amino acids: CASSPGRDRGRLAKNIQYF.

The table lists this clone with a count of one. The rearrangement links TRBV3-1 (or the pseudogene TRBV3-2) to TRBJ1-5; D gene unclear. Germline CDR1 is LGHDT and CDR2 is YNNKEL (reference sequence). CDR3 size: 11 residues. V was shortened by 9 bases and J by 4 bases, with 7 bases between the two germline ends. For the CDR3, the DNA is TGTGCCAGGGACGGAAATCAGCCCCAGCATTTT. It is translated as CARDGNQPQHF.